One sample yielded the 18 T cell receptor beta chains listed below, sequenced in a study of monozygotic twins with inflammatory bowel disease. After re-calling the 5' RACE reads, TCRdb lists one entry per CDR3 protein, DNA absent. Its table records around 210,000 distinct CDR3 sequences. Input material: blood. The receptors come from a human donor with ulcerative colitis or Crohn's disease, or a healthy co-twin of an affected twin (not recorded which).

CDR3 sequence: CASSYSNGGVEQYF. The chain is built from TRBV6-5 and TRBJ2-7. Germline CDR1 reads MNHEY; CDR2 reads SVGAGI. The CDR3 consists of 14 residues.

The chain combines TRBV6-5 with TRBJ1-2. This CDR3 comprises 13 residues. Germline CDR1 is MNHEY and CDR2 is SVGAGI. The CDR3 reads CASRRAANYGYTF.

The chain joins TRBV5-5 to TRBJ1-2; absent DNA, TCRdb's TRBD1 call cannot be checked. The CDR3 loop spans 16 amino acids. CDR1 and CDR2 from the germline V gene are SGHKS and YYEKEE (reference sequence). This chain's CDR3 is CASSLGTTVDNYGYTF.

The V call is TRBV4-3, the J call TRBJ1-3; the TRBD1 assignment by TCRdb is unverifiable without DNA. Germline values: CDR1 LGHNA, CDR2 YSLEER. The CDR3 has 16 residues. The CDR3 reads CASSQEWQGLGNTIYF.

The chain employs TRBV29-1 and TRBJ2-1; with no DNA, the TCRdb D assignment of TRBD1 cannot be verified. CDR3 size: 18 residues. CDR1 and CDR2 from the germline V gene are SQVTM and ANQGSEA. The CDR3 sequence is CSVDGDVGQGGLGNEQFF.

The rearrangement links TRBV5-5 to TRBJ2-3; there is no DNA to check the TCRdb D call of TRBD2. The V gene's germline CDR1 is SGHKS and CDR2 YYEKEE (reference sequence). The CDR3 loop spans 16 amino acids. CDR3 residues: CASSGPSVRGLDTQYF. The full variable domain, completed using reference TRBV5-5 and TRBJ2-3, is DAGVTQSPTHLIKTRGQQVTLRCSPISGHKSVSWYQQVLGQGPQFIFQYYEKEERGRGNFPDRFSARQFPNYSSELNVNALLLGDSALYLCASSGPSVRGLDTQYFGPGTRLTVL.

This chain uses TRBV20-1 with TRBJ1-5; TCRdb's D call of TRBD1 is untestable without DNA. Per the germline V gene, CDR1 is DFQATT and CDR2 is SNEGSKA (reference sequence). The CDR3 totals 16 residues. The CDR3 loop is CSAVSLGTGVNQPQHF.

CDR3 protein: CASSPGPMGTTEAFF. The V and J genes are TRBV18 and TRBJ1-1. The CDR3 covers 15 residues. The V gene's germline CDR1 is KGHSH and CDR2 LQKENI.

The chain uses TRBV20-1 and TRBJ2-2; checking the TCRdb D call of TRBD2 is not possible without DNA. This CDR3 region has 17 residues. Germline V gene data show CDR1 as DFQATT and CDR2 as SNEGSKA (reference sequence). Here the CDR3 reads CSACAGLAAKNTGELFF.

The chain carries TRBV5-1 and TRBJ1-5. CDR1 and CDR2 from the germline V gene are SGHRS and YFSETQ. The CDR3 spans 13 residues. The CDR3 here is CASSWQGNQPQHF.

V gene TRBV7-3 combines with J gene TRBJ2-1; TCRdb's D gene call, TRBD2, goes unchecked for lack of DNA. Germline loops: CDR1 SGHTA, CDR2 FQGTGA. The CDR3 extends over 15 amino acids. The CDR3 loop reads CASSLWGEGHNEQFF.

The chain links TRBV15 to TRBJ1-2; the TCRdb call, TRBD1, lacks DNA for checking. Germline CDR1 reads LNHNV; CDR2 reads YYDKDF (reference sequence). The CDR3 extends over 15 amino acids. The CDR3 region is CATSREHGTGRGYTF.

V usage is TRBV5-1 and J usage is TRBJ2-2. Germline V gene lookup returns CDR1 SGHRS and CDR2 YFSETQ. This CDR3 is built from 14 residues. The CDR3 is CASKELANTGELFF.

CDR3 region: CASSLPTTALGYSNQPQHF. V usage is TRBV28 and J usage is TRBJ1-5. Germline V gene sequence: CDR1 MDHEN, CDR2 SYDVKM. CDR3 size: 19 residues. The full variable domain, with the rest looked up from reference TRBV28 and TRBJ1-5, is DVKVTQSSRYLVKRTGEKVFLECVQDMDHENMFWYRQDPGLGLRLIYFSYDVKMKEKGDIPEGYSVSREKKERFSLILESASTNQTSMYLCASSLPTTALGYSNQPQHFGDGTRLSIL.

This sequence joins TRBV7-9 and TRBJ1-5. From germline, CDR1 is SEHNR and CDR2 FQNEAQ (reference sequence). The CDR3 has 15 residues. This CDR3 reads CASSPSNVGNQPQHF.

This CDR3 is CSATGSSGSLGPYEQYF. This rearrangement joins TRBV20-1 to TRBJ2-7; absent DNA, TCRdb's TRBD2 call cannot be checked. Germline assignment: CDR1 DFQATT and CDR2 SNEGSKA (reference sequence). The CDR3 loop spans 17 amino acids.

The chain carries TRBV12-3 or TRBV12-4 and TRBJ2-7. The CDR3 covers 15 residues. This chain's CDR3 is CASSPQAGLPYEQYF.

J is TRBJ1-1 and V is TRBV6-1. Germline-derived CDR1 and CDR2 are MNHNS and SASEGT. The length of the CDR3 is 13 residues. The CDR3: CASSDPLVTEAFF.